These 25 T cell receptor beta chains came from one sample sequenced in a study of vaccination effects on CD4 cells after COVID-19. Using viral peptide pools, the ViraFEST assay grew out antigen-specific CD4+ T cells prior to sequencing. Following 10 days of culture, CD4+ T cells were isolated. SARS-CoV-2 infection was confirmed by PCR in the person between March and December 2020. Profiled with immunoSEQ multiplex PCR; TCRdb holds only in-frame clones, not every one. The sample records 55,000 to 90,000 clones, 65% to 75% being singletons. Antigen specificity for these receptors is unknown. Sequencing was performed on CD4+ T cells from PBMCs cultured with HIV peptides, taken before COVID-19 vaccination. Regarding subset: HIV-1 Nef peptide pool negative control/reference culture. These receptors all come from a human donor who had a prior SARS-CoV-2 infection.

In this sample, this clone turned up many times. The chain has TRBV28 and TRBJ1-3, with D unresolved. Germline values: CDR1 MDHEN, CDR2 SYDVKM. The CDR3 spans 15 residues. The ends were cut back, 1 base at V and 1 base at J, with 8 bases in the middle. The CDR3 is CASSLFGLSGNTIYF. The CDR3 coding sequence is TGTGCCAGCAGTTTATTCGGGCTATCTGGAAACACCATATATTTT.

By its share, this clone is medium-sized. In nucleotides, the CDR3 is TGTGCCAGCAGTGCTGGTTACGAGCAGTACTTC. Amino acid sequence: CASSAGYEQYF. The rearrangement uses TRBV12-3 or TRBV12-4 and TRBJ2-7, with D uncertain. Trimming took 5 bases from V and 4 from J, leaving 6 bases between them. This CDR3 is built from 11 residues.

This clone was detected only once. The rearrangement uses TRBV7-3 and TRBJ2-1; 12 bases line up with TRBD2. The V gene end was trimmed by 5 bases and the J gene end by 7 bases; junction bases not matched to a gene: 6. Germline V lookup: CDR1 SGHTA, CDR2 FQGTGA. CDR3 length equals 15 residues. This CDR3 reads CASSPSGGAPNEQFF. CDR3 in DNA: TGTGCCAGCAGCCCTAGCGGGGGGGCTCCAAATGAGCAGTTCTTC.

The rearrangement links TRBV2 to TRBJ2-2, with TRBD2 matching over 7 bases. Germline loops: CDR1 SNHLY, CDR2 FYNNEI. This CDR3 is built from 15 residues. The J segment lost 6 bases and the V segment lost 4 bases, leaving 8 bases of the junction unmatched. The CDR3 bases are TGTGCCAGCAGTGCTAGCGGCCCCCCGTCCGGGGAGCTGTTTTTT. Protein sequence: CASSASGPPSGELFF.

This clone has just a few counts. J is TRBJ2-3 and V is TRBV30; TRBD1 aligns across 7 bases. Trimming took 1 base from V and 2 from J; bases not matched to a gene: 6. This CDR3 has 15 residues. Per germline, CDR1 GTSNPN and CDR2 SVGIG (reference sequence). CDR3 region: CAWSATDRDTDTQYF. As DNA, the CDR3 is TGTGCCTGGAGTGCCACCGACAGGGACACAGATACGCAGTATTTT.

This clone is a singleton in its sample. This chain joins TRBV5-1 and TRBJ2-1; D is possibly TRBD1 (5 bases). The CDR3 is made up of 14 amino acids. Germline CDR1 is SGHRS and CDR2 is YFSETQ. V gave up 0 bases and J gave up 7 bases, with 11 bases separating them. CDR3 bases: TGCGCCAGCAGCTTGGGGGGCCAGGCGAATGAGCAGTTCTTC. It specifies CASSLGGQANEQFF.

J is TRBJ2-3 and V is TRBV7-2; TRBD2 aligns across 9 bases. V was pared by 6 bases and J by 1 base, with 14 bases of the junction left unmatched. This CDR3 has 18 residues. CDR1 and CDR2 (germline): SGHTA, FQGNSA. The CDR3 here is CASRSRTTSGPGTDTQYF. The CDR3 nucleotides read TGTGCCAGCAGGAGTAGAACGACTAGCGGACCCGGCACAGATACGCAGTATTTT.

The rearrangement joins TRBV3-1 (or the pseudogene TRBV3-2) to TRBJ2-1, with D perhaps matching TRBD2 (6 bases). The ends were cut back, 3 bases at V and 0 bases at J, with 12 bases in the middle. The CDR3 consists of 16 residues. Per germline, CDR1 LGHDT and CDR2 YNNKEL (reference sequence). The CDR3 DNA follows: TGTGCCAGCAGCCATCCTCGGAGGGGCTCCTACAATGAGCAGTTCTTC. Translation gives CASSHPRRGSYNEQFF.

J is TRBJ1-1 and V is TRBV15; the D is unclear. The CDR3 consists of 13 residues. Germline CDR1 and CDR2: LNHNV and YYDKDF (reference sequence). V was clipped by 1 base and J by 7 bases, with 10 bases between them. Here the CDR3 reads CATSRGTDYEAFF. CDR3 coding DNA: TGTGCCACCAGCAGAGGGACCGACTATGAAGCTTTCTTT.

V is TRBV18 and J is TRBJ1-2, with TRBD1 identical over 7 bases. Germline V gene data show CDR1 as KGHSH and CDR2 as LQKENI. This CDR3 comprises 15 residues. V trimming: 2 bases; J trimming: 3 bases; junction bases outside the gene matches: 6. CDR3 DNA sequence: TGTGCCAGCTCACCATACCCCGGGACAGACTATGGCTACACCTTC. This codes for CASSPYPGTDYGYTF.

The V call is TRBV7-3, the J call TRBJ2-1; unclear D gene. This CDR3 has 13 amino acids. V shed 2 bases and J shed 4 bases, with 6 bases lying between them. Germline V gene data show CDR1 as SGHTA and CDR2 as FQGTGA. CDR3 DNA sequence: TGTGCCAGCAGCTTAGATCAGTACAATGAGCAGTTCTTC. Encoded protein: CASSLDQYNEQFF.

The chain recombines TRBV7-3 with TRBJ2-1; no clear D. V was clipped by 2 bases and J by 0 bases, with 8 bases between them. CDR1 and CDR2 from the germline V gene are SGHTA and FQGTGA. The CDR3 totals 15 residues. In DNA form, the CDR3 reads TGTGCCAGCAGCTTATCGACAAGCTCCTACAATGAGCAGTTCTTC. Protein: CASSLSTSSYNEQFF.

V gene TRBV7-2 combines with J gene TRBJ2-7; D gene unclear. V lost 2 bases and J 3 bases, leaving 11 bases between the germline ends. Germline CDR1 is SGHTA and CDR2 is FQGNSA. The CDR3 covers 14 residues. The CDR3 loop reads CASSLLGNGYEQYF. The CDR3 DNA reads as TGTGCCAGCAGCTTACTGGGGAACGGCTACGAGCAGTACTTC.

The chain uses TRBV12-3 or TRBV12-4 and TRBJ2-1; no reliable D call. The V gene lost 8 bases and the J gene lost 7 bases, with 12 bases spanning the gap. This CDR3 comprises 12 residues. The CDR3 loop is CASRYWTNEQFF. CDR3 DNA: TGTGCCAGCCGCTACTGGACGAATGAGCAGTTCTTC.

The chain joins TRBV18 to TRBJ1-1, with D possibly matching TRBD1 (6 bases). The germline gives CDR1 KGHSH, CDR2 LQKENI. The CDR3 is 16 residues long. V gave up 5 bases and J gave up 3 bases, with 19 bases separating them. The chain's CDR3 is CASSSRTGKDYTEAFF. In DNA, the CDR3 is TGTGCCAGCTCATCACGCACAGGGAAAGATTACACTGAAGCTTTCTTT.

This clone has a handful of counts. V gene TRBV27 combines with J gene TRBJ1-6; D might be TRBD1 (6 bases). The germline V gene encodes CDR1 MNHEY and CDR2 SMNVEV (reference sequence). The V end lost 5 bases, the J end lost 6 bases, and 14 bases lay between the germline ends. The CDR3 is made up of 15 amino acids. CDR3 sequence reads: CASSLGGAGNSPLHF. CDR3 in DNA: TGTGCCAGCAGTCTCGGGGGGGCGGGTAATTCACCCCTCCACTTT.

This sequence joins TRBV2 and TRBJ2-6, with a weak D call TRBD2 (7 bases). The CDR3 is 16 residues long. Per the germline V gene, CDR1 is SNHLY and CDR2 is FYNNEI. Trimming shortened V by 8 bases and J by 0 bases, and 14 bases separated the two germline ends. The CDR3 protein is CASQKGGTSGANVLTF. CDR3 coding DNA: TGTGCCAGCCAAAAGGGGGGGACCTCTGGGGCCAACGTCCTGACTTTC. The variable domain in full, with the rest retrieved from reference TRBV2 and TRBJ2-6, is EPEVTQTPSHQVTQMGQEVILRCVPISNHLYFYWYRQILGQKVEFLVSFYNNEISEKSEIFDDQFSVERPDGSNFTLKIRSTKLEDSAMYFCASQKGGTSGANVLTFGAGSRLTVL.

The chain is built from TRBV18 and TRBJ2-7; 10 bases match TRBD2. The germline V gene encodes CDR1 KGHSH and CDR2 LQKENI. This CDR3 has 14 amino acids. V lost 9 bases and J lost 4; bases outside the gene matches: 9. CDR3 residues: CASTQASGSYEQYF. For the CDR3, the DNA is TGTGCCAGTACTCAGGCTAGCGGGAGTTACGAGCAGTACTTC.

This chain links TRBV7-9 with TRBJ2-6, with TRBD2 matching over 8 bases. Germline V CDR1 and CDR2: SEHNR, FQNEAQ (reference sequence). The J segment lost 0 bases and the V segment lost 5 bases, leaving 12 bases of the junction unmatched. This CDR3 is 19 amino acids long. The CDR3 loop is CASSNVFGGTSSGANVLTF. The CDR3 nucleotides read TGTGCCAGCAGCAACGTATTCGGGGGGACTAGCTCTGGGGCCAACGTCCTGACTTTC.

This rearrangement joins TRBV18 to TRBJ2-2; TRBD1 is a possible D gene (6 bases). Trimming took off 0 bases at V and 4 bases at J, with 9 bases between the two ends. CDR3 length equals 15 residues. Germline-derived CDR1 and CDR2 are KGHSH and LQKENI. The CDR3 is CASSPPQGGTGELFF. CDR3 in DNA: TGTGCCAGCTCACCACCGCAAGGGGGCACCGGGGAGCTGTTTTTT.

The genes are TRBV5-6 and TRBJ1-6, with D perhaps TRBD1 (6 bases). The germline V gene has CDR1 SGHDT and CDR2 YYEEEE. Trimming left V 4 bases short and J 10 bases short, with 12 bases between. The CDR3 consists of 13 residues. This CDR3 reads CASSTPGVSPLHF. For the CDR3, the DNA is TGTGCCAGCAGCACTCCAGGGGTCTCACCCCTCCACTTT. The complete variable domain, with remaining parts taken from reference TRBV5-6 and TRBJ1-6, reads DAGVTQSPTHLIKTRGQQVTLRCSPKSGHDTVSWYQQALGQGPQFIFQYYEEEERQRGNFPDRFSGHQFPNYSSELNVNALLLGDSALYLCASSTPGVSPLHFGNGTRLTVT.

J is TRBJ1-2 and V is TRBV5-6; D call uncertain. The germline V gene encodes CDR1 SGHDT and CDR2 YYEEEE. The V gene lost 4 bases and the J gene lost 3 bases, with 7 bases spanning the gap. CDR3 size: 12 residues. The CDR3 bases are TGTGCCAGCAGCCCGGGATACTATGGCTACACCTTC. Translated, it gives CASSPGYYGYTF.

Details on this clone: A much larger clone differs from this one at a single base, so this may be a read error. The V and J genes are TRBV7-2 and TRBJ2-1, with 11 nucleotides matching TRBD2. V lost 0 bases to trimming and J lost 5 bases; unmatched junction nucleotides: 0. The CDR3 is 15 residues long. CDR1 is SGHTA and CDR2 is FQGNSA in the germline V gene. The CDR3 loop reads CASSLATSGDNEQFF. The CDR3 DNA is TGTGCCAGCAGCTTAGCGACTAGCGGGGACAATGAGCAGTTCTTC.

In this sample, this clone turned up a few times. The chain uses TRBV14 and TRBJ1-4; possible D gene TRBD1, 5 bases. This CDR3 comprises 17 residues. Germline CDR1 is SGHDN and CDR2 is FVKESK. Trimming removed 2 bases at V and 5 bases at J, with 18 bases between. CDR3 sequence: CASSQRTPGRRNEKLFF. CDR3 sequence (DNA): TGTGCCAGCAGCCAACGAACACCGGGACGGAGGAATGAAAAACTGTTTTTT.

The genes are TRBV2 and TRBJ2-1; 8 nucleotides agree with TRBD2. Losses at the gene ends were 2 bases for V and 3 bases for J; bases not matched to a gene: 18. Germline V gene data show CDR1 as SNHLY and CDR2 as FYNNEI. There are 20 residues in the CDR3. CDR3 sequence reads: CASSELRRREWREDYNEQFF. Written as DNA, the CDR3 is TGTGCCAGCAGTGAACTGCGGAGGCGGGAGTGGCGGGAGGACTACAATGAGCAGTTCTTC.